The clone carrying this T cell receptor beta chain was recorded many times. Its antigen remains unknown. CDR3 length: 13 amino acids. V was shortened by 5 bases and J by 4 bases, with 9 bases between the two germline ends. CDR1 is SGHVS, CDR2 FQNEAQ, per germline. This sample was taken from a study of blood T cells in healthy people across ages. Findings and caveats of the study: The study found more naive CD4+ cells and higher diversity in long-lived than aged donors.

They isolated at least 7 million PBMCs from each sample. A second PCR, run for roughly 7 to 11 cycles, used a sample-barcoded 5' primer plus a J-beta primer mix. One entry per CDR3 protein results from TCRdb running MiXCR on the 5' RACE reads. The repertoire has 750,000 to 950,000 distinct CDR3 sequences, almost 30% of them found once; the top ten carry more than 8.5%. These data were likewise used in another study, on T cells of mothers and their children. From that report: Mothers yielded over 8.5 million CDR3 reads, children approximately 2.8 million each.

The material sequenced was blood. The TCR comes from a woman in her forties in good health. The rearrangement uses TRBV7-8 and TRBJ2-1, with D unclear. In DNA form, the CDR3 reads TGTGCCAGCAGCCGGTCCCTTTACAATGAGCAGTTCTTC. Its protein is CASSRSLYNEQFF.